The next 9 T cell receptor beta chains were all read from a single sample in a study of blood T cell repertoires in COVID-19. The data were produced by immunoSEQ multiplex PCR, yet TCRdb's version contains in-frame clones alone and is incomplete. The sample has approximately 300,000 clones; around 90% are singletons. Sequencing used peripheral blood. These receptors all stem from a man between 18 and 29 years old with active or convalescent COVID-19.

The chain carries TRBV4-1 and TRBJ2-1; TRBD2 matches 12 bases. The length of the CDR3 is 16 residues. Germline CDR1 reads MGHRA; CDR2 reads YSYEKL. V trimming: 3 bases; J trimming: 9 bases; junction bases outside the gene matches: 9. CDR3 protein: CASSQYATSGSSEQFF. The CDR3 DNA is TGCGCCAGCAGCCAGTACGCGACTAGCGGGAGTAGTGAGCAGTTCTTC.

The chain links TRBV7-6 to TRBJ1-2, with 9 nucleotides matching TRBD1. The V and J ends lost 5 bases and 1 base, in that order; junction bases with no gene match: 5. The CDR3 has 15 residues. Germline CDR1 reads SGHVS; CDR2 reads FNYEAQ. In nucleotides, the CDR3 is TGTGCCAGCAGCCTGGAGACAGGGGGTAACTATGGCTACACCTTC. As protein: CASSLETGGNYGYTF.

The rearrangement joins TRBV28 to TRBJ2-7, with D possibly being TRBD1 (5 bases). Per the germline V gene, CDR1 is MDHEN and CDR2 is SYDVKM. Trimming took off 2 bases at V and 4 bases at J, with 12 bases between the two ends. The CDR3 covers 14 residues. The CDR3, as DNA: TGTGCCAGCAGTTTACAGGGTCGAGGATACGAGCAGTACTTC. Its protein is CASSLQGRGYEQYF.

The CDR3 nucleotides read TGTGCCAGTAACGGGATTTCAGGACGGCTTGTCACCGGTGAGCAGTTCTTC. As protein: CASNGISGRLVTGEQFF. The gene calls are TRBV19 and TRBJ2-1; D is perhaps TRBD2 (5 bases). V lost 7 bases and J 9 bases, leaving 28 bases between the germline ends. Germline loops: CDR1 LNHDA, CDR2 SQIVND (reference sequence). This CDR3 has 17 residues.

CDR3 nucleotides: TGTGCCAGCTCACCACCCGGACAGGGAGGGGAGACCCAGTACTTC. Its translation: CASSPPGQGGETQYF. The rearrangement uses TRBV18 and TRBJ2-5, with D possibly TRBD1 on 8 matching bases. The CDR3 runs 15 residues. Between the trimmed V and J ends, which lost 0 bases and 5 bases, there was a span of 13 bases. The germline gives CDR1 KGHSH, CDR2 LQKENI.

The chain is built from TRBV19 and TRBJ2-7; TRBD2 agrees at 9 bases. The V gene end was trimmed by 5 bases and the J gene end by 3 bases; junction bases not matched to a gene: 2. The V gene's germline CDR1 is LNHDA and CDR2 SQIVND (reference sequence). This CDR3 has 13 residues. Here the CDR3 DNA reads TGTGCCAGTAGTTCGACTAGCGGCTACGAGCAGTACTTC. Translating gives CASSSTSGYEQYF.

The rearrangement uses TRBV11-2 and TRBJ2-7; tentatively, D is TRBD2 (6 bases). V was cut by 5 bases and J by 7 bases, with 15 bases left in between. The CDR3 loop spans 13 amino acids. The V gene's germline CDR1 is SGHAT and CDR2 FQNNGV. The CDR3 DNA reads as TGTGCCAGCAGCCCGAATATTGCGGGAGAGCAGTACTTC. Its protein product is CASSPNIAGEQYF.

In nucleotides, the CDR3 is TGTGCCAGCAGCAGCCGACAGGGGCAATTGGAGCCCCAGCATTTT. Its protein product is CASSSRQGQLEPQHF. The chain employs TRBV7-8 and TRBJ1-5; 8 bases are a match to TRBD1. This CDR3 has 15 residues. J was trimmed by 8 bases and V by 5 bases; bases with no gene match: 11. CDR1 is SGHVS, CDR2 FQNEAQ, per germline.

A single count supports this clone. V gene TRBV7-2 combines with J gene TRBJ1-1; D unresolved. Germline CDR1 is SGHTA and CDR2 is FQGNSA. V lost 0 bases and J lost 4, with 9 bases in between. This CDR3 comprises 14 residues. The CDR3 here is CASSLALVATEAFF. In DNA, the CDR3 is TGTGCCAGCAGCTTAGCGTTGGTGGCCACTGAAGCTTTCTTT.